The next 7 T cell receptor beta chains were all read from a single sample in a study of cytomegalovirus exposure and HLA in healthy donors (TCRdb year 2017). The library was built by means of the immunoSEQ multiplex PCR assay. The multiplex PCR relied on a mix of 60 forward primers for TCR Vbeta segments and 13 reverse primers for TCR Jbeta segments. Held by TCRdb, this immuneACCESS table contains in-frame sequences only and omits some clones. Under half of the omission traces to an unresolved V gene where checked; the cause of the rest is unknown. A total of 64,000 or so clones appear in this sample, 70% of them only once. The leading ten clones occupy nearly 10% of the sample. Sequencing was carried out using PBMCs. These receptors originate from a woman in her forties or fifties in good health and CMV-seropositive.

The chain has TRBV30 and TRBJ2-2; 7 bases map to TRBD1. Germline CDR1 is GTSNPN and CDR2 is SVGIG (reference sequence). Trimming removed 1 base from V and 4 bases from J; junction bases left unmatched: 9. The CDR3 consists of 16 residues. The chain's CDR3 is CAWSGIGQATTGELFF. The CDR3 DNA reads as TGTGCCTGGAGTGGCATCGGACAGGCGACCACCGGGGAGCTGTTTTTT.

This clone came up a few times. The CDR3 DNA follows: TGTGCCTGGAGGGGCGAATTACTTTCCTATGGCTACACCTTC. Its protein product is CAWRGELLSYGYTF. V gene TRBV30 combines with J gene TRBJ1-2; D is uncertain. Per germline, CDR1 GTSNPN and CDR2 SVGIG (reference sequence). The CDR3 spans 14 residues. The ends were cut back, 3 bases at V and 4 bases at J, with 15 bases in the middle.

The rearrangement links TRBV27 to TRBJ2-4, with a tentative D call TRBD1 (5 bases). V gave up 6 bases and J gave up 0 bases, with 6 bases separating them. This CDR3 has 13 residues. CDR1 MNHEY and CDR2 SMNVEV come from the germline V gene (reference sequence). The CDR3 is CASRGLAKNIQYF. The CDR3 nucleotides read TGTGCCAGCAGGGGGCTAGCCAAAAACATTCAGTACTTC.

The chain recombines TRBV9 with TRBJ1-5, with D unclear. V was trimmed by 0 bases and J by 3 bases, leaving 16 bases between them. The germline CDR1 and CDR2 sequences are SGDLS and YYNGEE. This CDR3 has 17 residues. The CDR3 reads CASSVANGGQDNQPQHF. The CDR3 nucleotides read TGTGCCAGCAGCGTAGCTAATGGAGGGCAGGACAATCAGCCCCAGCATTTT.

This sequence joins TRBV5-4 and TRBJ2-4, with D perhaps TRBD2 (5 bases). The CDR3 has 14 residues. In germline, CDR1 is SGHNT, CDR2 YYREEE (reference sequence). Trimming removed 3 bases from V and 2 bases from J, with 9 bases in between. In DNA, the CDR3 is TGTGCCAGCAGCTACCCCGGGACCAAAAACATTCAGTACTTC. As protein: CASSYPGTKNIQYF.

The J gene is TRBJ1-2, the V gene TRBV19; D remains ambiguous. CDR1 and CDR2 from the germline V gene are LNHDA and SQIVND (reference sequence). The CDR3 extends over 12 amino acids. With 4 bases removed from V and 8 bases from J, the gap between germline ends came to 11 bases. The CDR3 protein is CASSTPREGYTF. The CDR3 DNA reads TGTGCCAGTAGTACCCCGCGAGAGGGCTACACCTTC.

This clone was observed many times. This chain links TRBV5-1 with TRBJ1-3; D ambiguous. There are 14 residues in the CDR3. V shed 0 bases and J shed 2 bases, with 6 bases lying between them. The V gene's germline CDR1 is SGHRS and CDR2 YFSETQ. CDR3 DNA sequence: TGCGCCAGCAGCTTGGACGGGGCTGGAAACACCATATATTTT. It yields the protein CASSLDGAGNTIYF.